This TCR beta chain was identified during a study of T-cell memory formation after mild COVID-19. Findings and caveats of the study: A second wave expanding day 15 to 37 was CD4+-biased; contracting clones were balanced.

TCRdb re-analysed the 5' RACE reads in MiXCR, keeping a single row per CDR3 protein. The sample records tens of thousands of distinct CDR3 sequences, around 15% being singletons. Losses at the gene ends were 5 bases for V and 9 bases for J; bases not matched to a gene: 7. This CDR3 is built from 14 residues. Germline V CDR1 and CDR2: MDHEN, SYDVKM. As regards this clonotype: Its target is not known.

The clonotype was recovered from a man aged 18-30 years who had mild COVID-19 (a few samples of this study predate the infection). Cell type and time point are not known. The chain is built from TRBV28 and TRBJ2-4; TRBD1 agrees at 10 bases. Sequencing was done on a sample of PBMCs or a T cell subset sorted from them (not recorded which). CDR3 coding DNA: TGTGCCAGCAGTGGCGGACAGGGGGTCGCCATTCAGTACTTC. It translates to CASSGGQGVAIQYF. Variable domain in full (rest from reference TRBV28 and TRBJ2-4): DVKVTQSSRYLVKRTGEKVFLECVQDMDHENMFWYRQDPGLGLRLIYFSYDVKMKEKGDIPEGYSVSREKKERFSLILESASTNQTSMYLCASSGGQGVAIQYFGAGTRLSVL.